This TCR beta chain came from a study of identical twins. Germline V gene lookup returns CDR1 SQVTM and CDR2 ANQGSEA. The V segment lost 6 bases and the J segment 0 bases; nucleotides outside the gene matches: 4. The length of the CDR3 is 15 residues. Study results and caveats: Models underestimated how often monozygotic twins shared out-of-frame TCR alpha. Where out-of-frame alpha sequences were twin-shared, they showed excess low generation probability. Conclusions leaned on cross-sectional statistical analysis and did not track the same donors over time.

MiXCR, run by TCRdb on the 5' RACE reads, gives a single entry per CDR3 protein. The table includes 1.5 million or so distinct CDR3 sequences, around a third detected once. This clonotype was detected only a few times. The antigen is unknown. The source material was cord blood. The sequence derives from a newborn girl in good health. V and J are TRBV29-1 and TRBJ2-2; 10 bases are a match to TRBD2. The CDR3 nucleotides are TGCAGCGTCCTAGCGGGAGCCGCGAACACCGGGGAGCTGTTTTTT. It specifies CSVLAGAANTGELFF.